The entry that follows covers one TCR beta chain sequence. Its antigen remains unidentified. Base qualities are not at hand, and no much larger clone is one base apart. Other DNA sequences in this sample translate to the same CDR3. The CDR3, from cysteine to phenylalanine, totals 10 residues. Only the CDR3 DNA is retained, 30 bases long and in frame from the first base. Reading the germline V gene gives CDR1 SNHLY and CDR2 FYNNEI. The junction shows trimming of 4 bases on V and 5 bases on J, plus 2 bases between the germline ends. Using the deep immunoSEQ assay, multiplex PCR amplified TCR CDR3 regions from genomic DNA. Extracted genomic DNA from each cell subset was distributed evenly across all wells of several immunoSEQ 96-well plates, and each plate was treated as a replicate. For sorted subsets, about 0.2 ug genomic DNA, equal to some 28,000 T cell genomes, was loaded into each replicate PCR. Purified libraries were measured with a Qubit 3.0 fluorometer, size-checked on a Bioanalyzer 2100, and measured again with the KAPA Library Quantification kit. Every immunoSEQ 96-well plate was sequenced on a separate single-read 150-cycle Illumina NextSeq 550 flow cell. Per the original workflow: Because the immunoSEQ output held only junctional sequences and lacked quality scores, the filtering could not match the filtering applied to full-length reads. To assign V/J genes and CDR3, sequences were annotated using PyIR, a Python wrapper for IgBLAST v1.9, with IMGT germline references. Reads with weak V/J assignments (E-value above 1e-6), missing CDR3, stop codons, out-of-frame junctions, or ambiguous translated residues were removed. V3J clonotypes were defined by identical inferred V gene, J gene, and CDR3 amino acid sequence. The percentage overlap between two repertoires was calculated by dividing the number of shared unique clonotypes by the size of the smaller repertoire. Richness of each repertoire was evaluated using RTK rarefaction, the Chao1 estimator, and Recon v2.1 estimates of unobserved clonotypes. Generation probabilities were computed with OLGA for all TCRbeta clonotypes obtained by the gDNA method from a few donors. TCRdb mirrors the immuneACCESS table, restricted to in-frame sequences. Some clones are absent from its copies; in checked studies, under half trace to an unresolved V gene, and the reason for the others is unknown. The DNA gave D and trimming, while V, J and clone size come from that table. The sample has about 580,000 clones on record, 95% to 98% of them singletons. Jointly, the top ten make up 0.3% of the sample.

The data stem from a study of shared clonotypes between healthy human individuals (dated by TCRdb to the early 2020s). Some background on the complete study: The cohort included three men and two women between 18 and 49 years of age. Per donor, three plates each were used for CD4 naive and CD4 memory, two for CD8 naive, and one for CD8 memory. Blood TCR repertoires of a handful of healthy adults were deeply sequenced to estimate repertoire size and the extent of clonotype sharing between individuals. Different laboratories and diverse techniques were used to prepare libraries and sequence TCR repertoires, to increase sequencing depth and limit assay-specific biases. Per donor, leukapheresis produced somewhere between about 0.8 and 9.5 billion PBMCs.

For the CD8 naive samples, CD45RO-negative cells were positively selected for CCR7, yielding a CD45RA+CCR7+ population from which TemRA cells were excluded. Donors were healthy HIV-negative adults with no recently reported acute infections or vaccinations. Every donor was a Caucasian adult living in Nashville, Tennessee, USA. After blood collection by leukapheresis, PBMCs were isolated using Ficoll-Histopaque density gradient centrifugation and then cryopreserved in the vapor phase of liquid nitrogen. Purity and quantity of every magnetically sorted T cell population were checked by analytical flow cytometry. Genomic DNA was isolated from each sorted fraction and quantified by UV absorbance on a Nanodrop 2000c. Paper-wide results and their limitations: Even with the large sequencing depth, rarefaction of the sorted-subset datasets indicated that sequencing was incomplete. Sampling was restricted to blood, and TCR repertoires in tissue are likely to differ from TCR repertoires in blood. Based on pairwise subsampling, the degree of clonotype sharing among donors was expected to be affected by sequencing depth. Clonotypes shared by all four sorted-subset donors showed higher generation probabilities than non-shared clonotypes. Across a few donors, approximately 5% of naive CD4, approximately 3.6% of naive CD8, approximately 2.5% of memory CD4, and about 0.44% of memory CD8 clonotypes were shared. Larger estimated clonotype richness was generally found for naive subsets than for memory subsets. The genetic and exposure-history diversity represented was limited by the small number of donors.

This receptor was identified in a man aged 30 to 39 in good health. Material: naive CD8+ T cells sorted from blood. Interpreted using the paper, the cell subset or site label stands for: CD45RA+CCR7+. The V and J genes are TRBV2 and TRBJ1-1; no D gene can be assigned with confidence. CDR3 reads: CASSGTEAFF. Read as DNA, the sequence is TGTGCCAGCAGTGGGACTGAAGCTTTCTTT. Where the CDR3 stops, the reference TRBV2 and TRBJ1-1 genes take over; the full variable domain is EPEVTQTPSHQVTQMGQEVILRCVPISNHLYFYWYRQILGQKVEFLVSFYNNEISEKSEIFDDQFSVERPDGSNFTLKIRSTKLEDSAMYFCASSGTEAFFGQGTRLTVV.